What follows are 26 T cell receptor beta chains derived from one specimen sequenced in a study of blood T cells in healthy people across ages. Then a second PCR, running about 6 to 12 cycles, was carried out with a sample-barcoded 5' primer and a J-beta primer mix. TCRdb fed the 5' RACE reads into MiXCR, producing one record per CDR3 protein. The sample includes some 920,000 distinct CDR3 sequences, roughly half of them seen just once. The sequenced sample was blood. These receptors came from an older woman in good health.

The V call is TRBV24-1, the J call TRBJ2-7, with 10 nucleotides matching TRBD2. The CDR3 runs to 15 residues. The V and J ends lost 4 bases and 9 bases, in that order; junction bases with no gene match: 11. Germline V gives CDR1 KGHDR, CDR2 SFDVKD. CDR3 sequence (DNA): TGTGCCACCAGTGACCGCAGACTAGCGGGTGGGGGGCAGTACTTC. Translation gives CATSDRRLAGGGQYF.

The chain links TRBV12-3 or TRBV12-4 to TRBJ2-5; no clear D gene. The V gene lost 5 bases and the J gene lost 5 bases, with 9 bases spanning the gap. The CDR3 runs 12 residues. Here the CDR3 reads CASSETRETQYF. CDR3 bases: TGTGCCAGCAGTGAGACAAGGGAGACCCAGTACTTC.

This clonotype was counted at least ten times. The genes are TRBV4-1 and TRBJ1-2; a possible D gene is TRBD1 (5 bases). Trimming removed 1 base at V and 11 bases at J, with 17 bases between. Germline V gives CDR1 MGHRA, CDR2 YSYEKL. CDR3 length: 14 amino acids. The DNA of the CDR3 is TGCGCCAGCAGCCAAGCGGGGACGCCCTTGGGTTACACCTTC. Translating gives CASSQAGTPLGYTF.

The V gene is TRBV11-2, the J gene TRBJ2-3; no firm D call. Looked up from germline, CDR1 is SGHAT and CDR2 is FQNNGV. The V gene lost 6 bases and the J gene lost 8 bases, with 12 bases spanning the gap. This CDR3 region has 12 residues. CDR3 amino acids: CASSYESSTQYF. CDR3 bases: TGTGCCAGCAGTTACGAATCAAGTACGCAGTATTTT.

This clonotype was seen more than once but under ten times. The rearrangement links TRBV10-3 to TRBJ2-1; no firm D call. The CDR3 extends over 13 amino acids. Trimming removed 3 bases from V and 10 bases from J, with 13 bases in between. Per germline, CDR1 ENHRY and CDR2 SYGVKD. CDR3: CAISDQVASEQFF. CDR3 nucleotide sequence: TGTGCCATCAGTGATCAGGTAGCATCCGAGCAGTTCTTC.

This clonotype is a singleton in its sample. The chain couples TRBV28 to TRBJ2-2; 12 nucleotides align to TRBD2. The ends lost 3 bases at V and 2 bases at J; junction bases unmatched: 13. This CDR3 contains 20 residues. The germline V gene has CDR1 MDHEN and CDR2 SYDVKM. This CDR3 reads CASSFWSTSGRTFNTGELFF. The CDR3 nucleotides read TGTGCCAGCAGTTTTTGGTCGACTAGCGGGAGAACTTTTAACACCGGGGAGCTGTTTTTT.

Details on this clonotype: The CDR3 does not close with the conserved phenylalanine or tryptophan, likely indicating a read error. Because the CDR3's place on the DNA is in doubt, the DNA is left out and the CDR3 is given as listed by TCRdb. The CDR3 region is CSARSLTS. The chain has TRBV20-1 and TRBJ2-6. Per germline, CDR1 DFQATT and CDR2 SNEGSKA (reference sequence). The CDR3 length equals 8 residues, ends included.

The genes are TRBV18 and TRBJ2-4, with D perhaps TRBD2 (6 bases). From germline, CDR1 is KGHSH and CDR2 LQKENI. Trimming took off 2 bases at V and 7 bases at J, with 15 bases between the two ends. The CDR3 is 15 residues long. The CDR3 DNA reads as TGTGCCAGCTCACCAGGGGGACTCAAAGGGAACATTCAGTACTTC. Amino acid sequence: CASSPGGLKGNIQYF.

The rearrangement uses TRBV11-2 and TRBJ2-3; D call uncertain. V lost 5 bases and J lost 4, with 10 bases in between. Germline V CDR1 and CDR2: SGHAT, FQNNGV. This CDR3 region has 13 residues. The CDR3 bases are TGTGCCAGCAGCGACGGAGTCGCAGATACGCAGTATTTT. Protein product: CASSDGVADTQYF.

The chain combines TRBV27 with TRBJ2-7; tentatively, D is TRBD1 or TRBD2 (6 bases each). The CDR3 extends over 14 amino acids. V was shortened by 4 bases and J by 4 bases, with 14 bases between the two germline ends. CDR1 and CDR2 (germline): MNHEY, SMNVEV (reference sequence). The CDR3 sequence is CASSSLRGRYEQYF. Written as DNA, the CDR3 is TGTGCCAGCAGTTCGCTCCGGGGGCGATACGAGCAGTACTTC.

Comments on this clonotype: This clone may be a read error of a much larger clone one base away. The chain uses TRBV7-2 and TRBJ2-1; possibly TRBD2 for D (5 bases). Matching the DNA end better, TRBJ2-7 makes the J call doubtful. The CDR3 runs 17 residues. Germline assignment: CDR1 SGHTA and CDR2 FQGNSA. The CDR3 DNA sequence: TGTGCCAGCAGCTTATCCCCTCGAGGTAGCGCCTACAATGAGCAGTACTTC. This sequence encodes CASSLSPRGSAYNEQYF.

The chain employs TRBV3-1 and TRBJ2-3; 8 positions agree with TRBD2. Germline values: CDR1 LGHDT, CDR2 YNNKEL (reference sequence). The J segment lost 5 bases and the V segment lost 0 bases, leaving 4 bases of the junction unmatched. This CDR3 comprises 15 residues. DNA of the CDR3: TGTGCCAGCAGCCAAGATAACAGCGGGGGAGATACGCAGTATTTT. Its protein product is CASSQDNSGGDTQYF.

The rearrangement links TRBV20-1 to TRBJ2-1, with 8 bases fitting TRBD2. CDR3 size: 16 residues. In germline, CDR1 is DFQATT, CDR2 SNEGSKA (reference sequence). V lost 0 bases to trimming and J lost 9 bases; unmatched junction nucleotides: 13. CDR3 coding DNA: TGCAGTGCTAGAGATACGACTAGCGTCACGGTACCTGAGCAGTTCTTC. It is translated as CSARDTTSVTVPEQFF.

The chain carries TRBV18 and TRBJ1-2, with 7 bases lining up with TRBD1. This CDR3 is 13 amino acids long. The V gene end was trimmed by 6 bases and the J gene end by 8 bases; junction bases not matched to a gene: 9. Germline CDR1 KGHSH, CDR2 LQKENI. This CDR3 reads CASSPDRPSGYTF. The CDR3 DNA is TGTGCCAGCTCTCCGGACAGGCCGTCCGGCTACACCTTC.

The rearrangement uses TRBV4-2 and TRBJ1-2, with 11 nucleotides matching TRBD1. V was pared by 1 base and J by 5 bases, with 3 bases of the junction left unmatched. Germline V gene data show CDR1 as LGHNA and CDR2 as YNFKEQ. This CDR3 comprises 15 residues. The CDR3 sequence is CASSQGTGGRYGYTF. As DNA, the CDR3 is TGTGCCAGCAGCCAAGGGACAGGGGGCCGGTATGGCTACACCTTC.

This clonotype appeared a few times. This rearrangement joins TRBV5-1 to TRBJ2-1; 11 positions agree with TRBD2. V lost 1 base to trimming and J lost 4 bases; unmatched junction nucleotides: 4. The CDR3 runs 16 residues. Germline assignment: CDR1 SGHRS and CDR2 YFSETQ. As DNA, the CDR3 is TGCGCCAGCAGCTTGATAGGGACTAGCGGATACAATGAGCAGTTCTTC. It is translated as CASSLIGTSGYNEQFF.

The chain recombines TRBV29-1 with TRBJ2-7; D unclear. V lost 5 bases to trimming and J lost 3 bases, with 8 bases between them. From germline, CDR1 is SQVTM and CDR2 ANQGSEA. CDR3 size: 11 residues. CDR3: CSVITDYEQYF. CDR3 nucleotides: TGCAGCGTTATTACTGACTACGAGCAGTACTTC.

This clonotype has just a few counts. J is TRBJ1-2 and V is TRBV3-1, with 8 bases lining up with TRBD1. Germline V gene data show CDR1 as LGHDT and CDR2 as YNNKEL (reference sequence). The CDR3 is 17 amino acids. The V gene end was trimmed by 1 base and the J gene end by 2 bases; junction bases not matched to a gene: 9. DNA of the CDR3: TGTGCCAGCAGCCAAGTTCGGGGCAGGGGGCAAAACTATGGCTACACCTTC. This translates into CASSQVRGRGQNYGYTF.

The rearrangement joins TRBV6-6 to TRBJ1-1; D call uncertain. V dropped 0 bases and J dropped 4 bases, with 9 bases sitting between them. This CDR3 spans 14 amino acids. The germline V gene has CDR1 MNHNY and CDR2 SVGAGI (reference sequence). Written as DNA, the CDR3 is TGTGCCAGCAGTTACTCGGTTAGTGGCACTGAAGCTTTCTTT. The encoded protein is CASSYSVSGTEAFF.

The chain recombines TRBV20-1 with TRBJ1-5; D might be TRBD1 (6 bases). Trimming removed 6 bases from V and 7 bases from J, with 16 bases in between. The germline V gene has CDR1 DFQATT and CDR2 SNEGSKA (reference sequence). The CDR3 length is 13 residues. For the CDR3, the DNA is TGCAGTGCGATACAGGGCCCTGAACAGCCCCAGCATTTT. Protein product: CSAIQGPEQPQHF.

The chain has TRBV29-1 and TRBJ2-3, with TRBD2 matching 9 bases. Looked up from germline, CDR1 is SQVTM and CDR2 is ANQGSEA. V lost 3 bases, J lost 7 bases, and 5 bases stayed unmatched. There are 13 residues in the CDR3. This CDR3 is CSVDGLAGNTQYF. DNA for the CDR3: TGCAGCGTTGATGGGCTAGCGGGAAATACGCAGTATTTT.

The chain recombines TRBV10-3 with TRBJ2-1; D might be TRBD2 (5 bases). The CDR3 runs 13 residues. Germline-derived CDR1 and CDR2 are ENHRY and SYGVKD. The V gene lost 6 bases and the J gene lost 2 bases, with 8 bases spanning the gap. The CDR3 coding sequence is TGTGCCATCAGGGGAGAGGCCTACAATGAGCAGTTCTTC. Translating it yields CAIRGEAYNEQFF.

The chain has TRBV10-3 and TRBJ1-1; D perhaps matches TRBD1 (6 bases). Germline values: CDR1 ENHRY, CDR2 SYGVKD. V shed 4 bases and J shed 2 bases, with 14 bases lying between them. There are 15 residues in the CDR3. The CDR3 region is CAISGQTGLNTEAFF. In nucleotides, the CDR3 is TGTGCCATCAGTGGCCAGACAGGCCTTAACACTGAAGCTTTCTTT.

In the case of this clonotype: Germline is not matched at one junction end, which may reflect a read error. V is TRBV12-3 or TRBV12-4 and J is TRBJ2-1; D gene unclear. The CDR3 runs 12 residues. CDR3 bases: TGCGCCAGCAGTTTTGAGAGCCCTACAAGGTTCTTC. This encodes CASSFESPTRFF.

This clonotype was counted between two and nine times. This sequence joins TRBV6-5 and TRBJ2-7, with 9 bases fitting TRBD2. Looked up from germline, CDR1 is MNHEY and CDR2 is SVGAGI. V lost 2 bases and J lost 7; bases outside the gene matches: 6. The CDR3 covers 14 residues. For the CDR3, the DNA is TGTGCCAGCAGTTACGCGGGAGGGCCGGGGGAGCAGTACTTC. Amino acids: CASSYAGGPGEQYF.

This clonotype was counted a few times. The chain joins TRBV5-1 to TRBJ2-7, with D possibly being TRBD2 (6 bases). This CDR3 has 15 amino acids. CDR1 and CDR2 from the germline V gene are SGHRS and YFSETQ. Trimming removed 0 bases from V and 0 bases from J, with 10 bases in between. The CDR3 spells CASSLGGVTSYEQYF. The CDR3 DNA follows: TGCGCCAGCAGCTTGGGGGGGGTCACCTCCTACGAGCAGTACTTC.